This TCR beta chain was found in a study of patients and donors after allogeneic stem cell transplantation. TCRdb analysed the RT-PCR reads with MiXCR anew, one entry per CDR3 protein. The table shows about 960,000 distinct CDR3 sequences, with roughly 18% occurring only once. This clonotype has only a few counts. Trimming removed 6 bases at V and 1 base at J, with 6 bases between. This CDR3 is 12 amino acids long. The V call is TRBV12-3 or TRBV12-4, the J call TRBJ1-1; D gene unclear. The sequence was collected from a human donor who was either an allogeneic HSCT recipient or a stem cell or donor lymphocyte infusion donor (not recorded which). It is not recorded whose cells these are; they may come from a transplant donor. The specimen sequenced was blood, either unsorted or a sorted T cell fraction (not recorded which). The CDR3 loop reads CASRVQNTEAFF. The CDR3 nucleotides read TGTGCCAGCAGGGTACAGAACACTGAAGCTTTCTTT.